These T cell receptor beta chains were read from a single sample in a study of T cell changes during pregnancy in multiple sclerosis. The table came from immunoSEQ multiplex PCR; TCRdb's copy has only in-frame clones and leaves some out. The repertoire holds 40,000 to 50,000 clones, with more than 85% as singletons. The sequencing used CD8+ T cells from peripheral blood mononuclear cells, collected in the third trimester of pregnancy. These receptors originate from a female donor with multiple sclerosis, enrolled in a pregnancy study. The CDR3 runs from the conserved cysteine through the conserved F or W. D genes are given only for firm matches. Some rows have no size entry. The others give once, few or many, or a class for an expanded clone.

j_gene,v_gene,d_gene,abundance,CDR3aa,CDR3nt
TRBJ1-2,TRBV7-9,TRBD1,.,CASSRGQGHGYTF,TGTGCCAGCAGCAGGGGACAGGGGCATGGCTACACCTTC
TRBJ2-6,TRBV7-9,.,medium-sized,CASYLSKSSSGANVLTF,TGTGCCAGTTATTTGTCAAAGTCGAGCTCTGGGGCCAACGTCCTGACTTTC
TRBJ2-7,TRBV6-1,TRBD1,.,CASTGGYEQYF,TGTGCCAGCACAGGGGGCTACGAGCAGTACTTC
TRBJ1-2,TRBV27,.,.,CASSVTGSHYGYTF,TGTGCCAGCAGTGTCACAGGGTCCCACTATGGCTACACCTTC
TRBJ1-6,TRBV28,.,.,CASTTEKDNSPLHF,TGTGCCAGCACGACAGAAAAAGATAATTCACCCCTCCACTTT
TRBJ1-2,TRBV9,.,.,CASSVSFGGYTF,TGTGCCAGCAGCGTGTCGTTTGGCGGCTACACCTTC
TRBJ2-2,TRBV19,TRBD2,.,CASFPGLAGPGELFF,TGTGCCAGTTTCCCGGGACTAGCGGGACCCGGGGAGCTGTTTTTT
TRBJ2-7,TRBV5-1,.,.,CASSLEVGAGIEQYF,TGCGCCAGCAGCTTGGAAGTGGGAGCCGGTATCGAGCAGTACTTC
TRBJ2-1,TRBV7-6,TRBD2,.,CASSLAGGLNEQFF,TGTGCCAGCAGCTTAGCGGGAGGGCTGAATGAGCAGTTCTTC
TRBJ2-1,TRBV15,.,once,CATSRGDSWSSYNEQFF,TGTGCCACCAGCAGAGGAGATTCGTGGAGCTCCTACAATGAGCAGTTCTTC
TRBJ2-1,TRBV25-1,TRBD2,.,CASSDDGLAGPYNEQFF,TGTGCCAGCAGTGATGACGGACTAGCGGGGCCTTACAATGAGCAGTTCTTC
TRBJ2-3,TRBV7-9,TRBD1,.,CASSHLTGEDTQYF,TGTGCCAGCAGCCACCTGACAGGGGAAGATACGCAGTATTTT
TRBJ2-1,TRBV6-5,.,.,CASSYSGQSNEQFF,TGTGCCAGCAGTTACTCCGGACAGAGCAATGAGCAGTTCTTC
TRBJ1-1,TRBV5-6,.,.,CASSAPTELNTEAFF,TGTGCCAGCAGCGCCCCTACAGAATTGAACACTGAAGCTTTCTTT
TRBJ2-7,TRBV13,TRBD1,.,CASSSFGTGAYEQYF,TGTGCCAGCAGCTCCTTCGGGACAGGGGCCTACGAGCAGTACTTC
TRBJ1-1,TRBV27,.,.,CASRRPTGEAFF,TGTGCCAGCAGACGCCCGACAGGAGAAGCTTTCTTT
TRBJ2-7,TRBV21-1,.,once,CASSKFQVTYEQYF,TGTGCCAGCAGCAAATTTCAGGTCACCTACGAGCAGTACTTC
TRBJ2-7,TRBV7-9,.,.,CASSPNTGISSYEQYF,TGTGCCAGCAGCCCTAATACAGGTATCAGCTCCTACGAGCAGTACTTC
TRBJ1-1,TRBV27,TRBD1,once,CASSQGQMNTEAFF,TGTGCCAGCAGTCAGGGACAGATGAACACTGAAGCTTTCTTT
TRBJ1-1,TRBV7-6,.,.,CASSLGSGYAAEAFF,TGTGCCAGCAGCTTGGGATCAGGGTATGCTGCTGAAGCTTTCTTT
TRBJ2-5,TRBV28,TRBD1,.,CASSLRTGEFQDQETQYF,TGTGCCAGCAGTTTGAGAACAGGGGAGTTTCAAGACCAAGAGACCCAGTACTTC
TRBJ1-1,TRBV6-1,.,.,CASTLMNTEAFF,TGTGCCAGCACCCTTATGAACACTGAAGCTTTCTTT
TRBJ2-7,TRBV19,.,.,CASSIDPIGGKSSYEQYF,TGTGCCAGTAGTATAGATCCTATTGGCGGGAAGAGCTCCTACGAGCAGTACTTC
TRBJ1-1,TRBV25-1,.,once,CASSEVYGGTEAFF,TGTGCCAGCAGTGAAGTGTATGGAGGCACTGAAGCTTTCTTT
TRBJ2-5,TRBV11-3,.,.,CASSLVKDTQETQYF,TGTGCCAGCAGCTTAGTTAAGGACACCCAAGAGACCCAGTACTTC
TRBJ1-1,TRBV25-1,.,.,CASSSLGLGEAFF,TGTGCCAGCTCCTCCTTGGGGCTTGGTGAAGCTTTCTTT
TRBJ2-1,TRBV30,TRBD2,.,CAWTPSEGGTYYNEQFF,TGTGCCTGGACCCCGAGTGAGGGAGGGACCTACTACAATGAGCAGTTCTTC
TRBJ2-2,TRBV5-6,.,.,CASNDYTGELFF,TGTGCCAGCAACGACTACACCGGGGAGCTGTTTTTT
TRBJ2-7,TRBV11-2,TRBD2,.,CASSLKRGVLYEQYF,TGTGCCAGCAGCTTAAAGCGGGGAGTACTCTACGAGCAGTACTTC
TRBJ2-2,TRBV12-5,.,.,CASGSVVGGPTGELFF,TGTGCTAGTGGTTCCGTGGTGGGGGGGCCCACCGGGGAGCTGTTTTTT
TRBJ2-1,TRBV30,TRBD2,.,CAWRGDWDYPYNEQFF,TGTGCCTGGAGGGGAGATTGGGACTACCCGTACAATGAGCAGTTCTTC
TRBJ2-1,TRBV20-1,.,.,CSASANNEQFF,TGCAGTGCTAGCGCTAACAATGAGCAGTTCTTC
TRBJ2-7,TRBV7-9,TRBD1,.,CASSLGQGIYEQYF,TGTGCCAGCAGCTTAGGACAGGGTATCTACGAGCAGTACTTC
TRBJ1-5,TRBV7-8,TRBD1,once,CASSLGGTGWDQPQHF,TGTGCCAGCAGCTTAGGGGGGACAGGGTGGGATCAGCCCCAGCATTTT
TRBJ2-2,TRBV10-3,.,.,CAISEIRPEEAGELFF,TGTGCCATCAGTGAAATTAGGCCGGAGGAGGCCGGGGAGCTGTTTTTT
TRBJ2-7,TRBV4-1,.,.,CASSQDSSYEQYF,TGCGCCAGCAGCCAAGACAGCTCCTACGAGCAGTACTTC
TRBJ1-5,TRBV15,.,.,CATSGSKNQPQHF,TGTGCCACCAGCGGGAGTAAGAACCAGCCCCAGCATTTT
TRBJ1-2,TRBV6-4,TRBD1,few,CASSEGQGDASFYGYTF,TGTGCCAGCAGTGAAGGACAGGGGGACGCGTCATTCTATGGCTACACCTTC
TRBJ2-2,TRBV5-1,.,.,CASSLAYPANTGELFF,TGCGCCAGCAGCTTGGCGTACCCGGCGAACACCGGGGAGCTGTTTTTT
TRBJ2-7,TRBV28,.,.,CASSFLRSAEQYF,TGTGCCAGCAGTTTTCTGCGGTCCGCCGAGCAGTACTTC
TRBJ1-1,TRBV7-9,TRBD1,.,CASSLMDREEAFF,TGTGCCAGCAGCTTAATGGACAGGGAGGAAGCTTTCTTT
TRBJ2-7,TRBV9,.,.,CASSGAGTLASYEQYF,TGTGCCAGCAGCGGAGCCGGGACTCTCGCCTCCTACGAGCAGTACTTC
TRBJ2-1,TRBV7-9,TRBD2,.,CASSLKVGTSGYNEQFF,TGTGCCAGCAGCTTAAAGGTCGGGACTAGCGGCTACAATGAGCAGTTCTTC
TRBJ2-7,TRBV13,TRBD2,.,CASSLDGRTYEQYF,TGTGCCAGCAGCTTAGACGGGAGGACCTACGAGCAGTACTTC
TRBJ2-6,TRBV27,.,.,CASSNLDSNSGANVLTF,TGTGCCAGCAGCAACCTGGACAGCAACTCTGGGGCCAACGTCCTGACTTTC
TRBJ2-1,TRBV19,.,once,CASSITGSYNEQFF,TGTGCCAGTAGTATTACAGGGAGCTACAATGAGCAGTTCTTC
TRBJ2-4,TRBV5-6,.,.,CASSLEQGQGNIQYF,TGTGCCAGCAGCTTAGAGCAGGGCCAAGGAAACATTCAGTACTTC
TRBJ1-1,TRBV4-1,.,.,CASSEPLGGGEAFF,TGCGCCAGCAGCGAGCCTCTGGGGGGGGGTGAAGCTTTCTTT
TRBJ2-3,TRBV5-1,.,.,CASRTRQGETDTQYF,TGCGCCAGCAGAACGCGCCAGGGCGAAACAGATACGCAGTATTTT
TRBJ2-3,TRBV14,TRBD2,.,CASSHPSGGAPDTQYF,TGTGCCAGCAGCCACCCTAGCGGGGGGGCCCCAGATACGCAGTATTTT
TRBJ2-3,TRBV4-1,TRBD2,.,CASSQGLAGGGTDTQYF,TGCGCCAGCAGCCAGGGCCTAGCGGGAGGTGGTACAGATACGCAGTATTTT
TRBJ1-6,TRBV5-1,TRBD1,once,CASSSRQGGANSPLHF,TGCGCCAGCAGCTCCCGACAGGGTGGGGCAAATTCACCCCTCCACTTT
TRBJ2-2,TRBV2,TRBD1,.,CADRVVVRAGELFF,TGTGCCGACAGGGTCGTGGTAAGGGCCGGGGAGCTGTTTTTT
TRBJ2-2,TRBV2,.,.,CASSEPGAGNTGELFF,TGTGCCAGCAGTGAACCAGGTGCCGGGAACACCGGGGAGCTGTTTTTT
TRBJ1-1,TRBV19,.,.,CASRTYTEAFF,TGTGCCAGTCGAACATACACTGAAGCTTTCTTT
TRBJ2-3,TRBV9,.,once,CASSVDSGDTQYF,TGTGCCAGCAGCGTAGACAGCGGAGATACGCAGTATTTT
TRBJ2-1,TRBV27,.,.,CATSRALYNEQFF,TGTGCCACCTCTCGCGCGTTGTACAATGAGCAGTTCTTC
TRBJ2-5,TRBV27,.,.,CASSLYWQETQYF,TGTGCCAGCAGTTTATACTGGCAAGAGACCCAGTACTTC